One and the same sample provided the 20 T cell receptor beta chains below, sequenced in a study of T cell repertoires in cytomegalovirus infection. Their recognized antigens are unknown. Using its own MiXCR run on the reads, TCRdb lists one record per CDR3 protein. The repertoire has some 900,000 distinct CDR3 sequences, about 33% of them found once; the top ten carry roughly 12%. This specimen consisted of cultured CD8+ T cells from PBMCs, obtained from culture after CMV antigen stimulation. These receptors were taken from a human donor in good health (CMV status not recorded). Some clones in this sample may be carry-over from other donors' samples.

This clonotype turned up a few times. The chain employs TRBV5-6 and TRBJ2-7; 9 nucleotides match TRBD1. Germline V gene data show CDR1 as SGHDT and CDR2 as YYEEEE. J was trimmed by 0 bases and V by 0 bases; bases with no gene match: 4. The CDR3 extends over 16 amino acids. CDR3 sequence (DNA): TGTGCCAGCAGCTTGGACGTGGGACAGGGCTCCTACGAGCAGTACTTC. Translated, it gives CASSLDVGQGSYEQYF.

The chain joins TRBV7-9 to TRBJ2-7, with no clear D. Germline loops: CDR1 SEHNR, CDR2 FQNEAQ (reference sequence). CDR3 length: 13 residues. V lost 5 bases and J 2 bases, leaving 10 bases between the germline ends. CDR3 sequence reads: CASSQGPAYEQYV. The CDR3 bases are TGTGCCAGCAGCCAAGGACCGGCCTACGAGCAGTACGTC.

The V call is TRBV28, the J call TRBJ2-1; TRBD2 matches 9 bases. Germline V lookup: CDR1 MDHEN, CDR2 SYDVKM. V lost 7 bases, J lost 3 bases, and 7 bases stayed unmatched. This CDR3 is 15 amino acids long. The CDR3 region is CASTLGLANYNEQFF. The CDR3 coding sequence is TGTGCCAGCACCTTAGGACTAGCGAACTACAATGAGCAGTTCTTC.

This clonotype was seen only a few times. The chain joins TRBV6-5 to TRBJ2-2; the D is unclear. V lost 8 bases and J lost 3, with 7 bases in between. The CDR3 sequence is 12 residues long. Germline V gives CDR1 MNHEY, CDR2 SVGAGI. DNA of the CDR3: TGTGCCAGCGGCCTGTACACCGGGGAGCTGTTTTTT. Translated, it gives CASGLYTGELFF.

V and J are TRBV19 and TRBJ1-2; 9 bases line up with TRBD1. The CDR3 consists of 15 residues. From germline, CDR1 is LNHDA and CDR2 SQIVND (reference sequence). V lost 0 bases and J lost 8; bases outside the gene matches: 7. The CDR3 DNA sequence: TGTGCCAGTAGTATAGAGTCACAGGGGGCGCGAGGCTACACCTTC. It is translated as CASSIESQGARGYTF.

The rearrangement uses TRBV4-1 and TRBJ1-1, with D unresolved. Trimming left V 5 bases short and J 4 bases short, with 14 bases between. CDR3 size: 14 residues. Germline assignment: CDR1 MGHRA and CDR2 YSYEKL. The CDR3 region has the DNA TGCGCCAGCAGCTACGCCCATGAGCCCACTGAAGCTTTCTTT. This translates into CASSYAHEPTEAFF.

This clonotype is judged medium-sized (0.01 to 0.1%). The J gene is TRBJ2-2, the V gene TRBV7-6; D not certain. The germline CDR1 and CDR2 sequences are SGHVS and FNYEAQ. Trimming shortened V by 7 bases and J by 3 bases, and 6 bases separated the two germline ends. CDR3 length: 12 amino acids. As DNA, the CDR3 is TGTGCCAGCACCCGATACACCGGGGAGCTGTTTTTT. Translating it yields CASTRYTGELFF.

This rearrangement joins TRBV20-1 to TRBJ1-1; D may be TRBD1 (5 bases). Trimming took 3 bases from V and 4 from J, leaving 27 bases between them. The germline V gene encodes CDR1 DFQATT and CDR2 SNEGSKA (reference sequence). CDR3 length: 18 amino acids. CDR3 sequence reads: CSASPTFRRDSEGTEAFF. CDR3 sequence (DNA): TGCAGTGCTAGTCCCACCTTCCGACGGGACTCCGAGGGCACTGAAGCTTTCTTT.

This clonotype appeared a few times. The genes are TRBV25-1 and TRBJ2-5; TRBD2 matches 7 bases. This CDR3 is 14 amino acids long. J gave up 5 bases and V 2 bases, and 5 bases lay outside the gene matches. Germline V gene sequence: CDR1 MGHDK, CDR2 SYGVNS. In DNA form, the CDR3 reads TGTGCCAGCAGTGAACTCGGGGGAGGGGAGACCCAGTACTTC. This codes for CASSELGGGETQYF.

This chain uses TRBV14 with TRBJ2-1; 8 bases are a match to TRBD2. Germline CDR1 is SGHDN and CDR2 is FVKESK. With 1 base clipped from V and 4 bases from J, the junction kept 9 bases outside the gene matches. The CDR3 is 17 amino acids. DNA for the CDR3: TGTGCCAGCAGCCAAGGTCGAACTAGCGGTGGTTACAATGAGCAGTTCTTC. As protein: CASSQGRTSGGYNEQFF.

Ten or more counts support this clonotype. The chain is built from TRBV7-6 and TRBJ1-4; D is unresolved. Germline CDR1 SGHVS, CDR2 FNYEAQ. V dropped 9 bases and J dropped 0 bases, with 8 bases sitting between them. The CDR3 length is 13 residues. The CDR3 region is CASCSSTNEKLFF. CDR3 DNA: TGTGCCAGTTGTAGTTCAACTAATGAAAAACTGTTTTTT.

This clonotype showed up just a few times. The gene calls are TRBV7-9 and TRBJ2-3, with D possibly being TRBD1 (6 bases). This CDR3 comprises 15 residues. V was clipped by 5 bases and J by 0 bases, with 12 bases between them. Germline lookup yields CDR1 SEHNR and CDR2 FQNEAQ (reference sequence). This CDR3 reads CASSAGERSTDTQYF. Written as DNA, the CDR3 is TGTGCCAGCAGCGCAGGGGAAAGGAGCACAGATACGCAGTATTTT. The full variable domain, completed using reference TRBV7-9 and TRBJ2-3, is DTGVSQNPRHKITKRGQNVTFRCDPISEHNRLYWYRQTLGQGPEFLTYFQNEAQLEKSRLLSDRFSAERPKGSFSTLEIQRTEQGDSAMYLCASSAGERSTDTQYFGPGTRLTVL.

The chain links TRBV28 to TRBJ2-3; 9 positions match TRBD2. V lost 5 bases, J lost 0 bases, and 12 bases stayed unmatched. This CDR3 has 18 residues. CDR1 MDHEN and CDR2 SYDVKM come from the germline V gene. The chain's CDR3 is CASSPVSGGLSSTDTQYF. The CDR3 region has the DNA TGTGCCAGCAGTCCTGTTAGCGGGGGACTCTCTAGCACAGATACGCAGTATTTT.

This clonotype was counted only a few times. The chain links TRBV6-1 to TRBJ1-5; no clear D gene. Germline CDR1 and CDR2: MNHNS and SASEGT. The CDR3 has 15 residues. V lost 4 bases, J lost 3 bases, and 13 bases lay in between. DNA for the CDR3: TGTGCCAGCAGTGCCATGAATGGGGACAATCAGCCCCAGCATTTT. Its protein is CASSAMNGDNQPQHF.

This chain links TRBV11-2 with TRBJ2-3, with a tentative D call TRBD1 (6 bases). CDR3 length: 15 amino acids. The germline gives CDR1 SGHAT, CDR2 FQNNGV. V dropped 4 bases and J dropped 0 bases, with 11 bases sitting between them. This CDR3 is CASSYEGVSTDTQYF. In DNA, the CDR3 is TGTGCCAGCAGCTACGAGGGGGTCAGCACAGATACGCAGTATTTT.

The chain is built from TRBV7-4 and TRBJ2-7; D remains unclear. Germline V CDR1 and CDR2: SGHVT, SQSDAQ. V lost 1 base, J lost 3 bases, and 7 bases lay in between. CDR3 size: 13 residues. CDR3 region: CASSLDGYYEQYF. The CDR3 region has the DNA TGTGCCAGCAGCTTAGACGGCTACTACGAGCAGTACTTC.

The CDR3 sequence is CANRHQDQETQYF. CDR3 DNA sequence: TGTGCCAACAGGCACCAGGACCAAGAGACCCAGTACTTC. The chain carries TRBV6-8 and TRBJ2-5; possible D gene TRBD1, 5 bases. V lost 10 bases, J lost 0 bases, and 12 bases lay in between. This CDR3 spans 13 amino acids. CDR1 is MNHGY and CDR2 is SAAAGT in the germline V gene.

This clonotype was observed a few times. The V and J genes are TRBV20-1 and TRBJ2-7, with TRBD1 matching over 12 bases. J gave up 2 bases and V 5 bases, and 10 bases lay outside the gene matches. CDR1 is DFQATT and CDR2 is SNEGSKA in the germline V gene (reference sequence). This CDR3 spans 16 amino acids. CDR3 loop: CSAPGQGARSPYEQYF. The DNA of the CDR3 is TGCAGTGCTCCGGGACAGGGGGCGCGATCGCCCTACGAGCAGTACTTC.

About this clonotype itself: A much larger clone sits a single nucleotide away, making a read error possible. The gene calls are TRBV7-8 and TRBJ2-3; perhaps TRBD2 as D (6 bases). Trimming took off 1 base at V and 1 base at J, with 24 bases between the two ends. Germline CDR1 SGHVS, CDR2 FQNEAQ. The CDR3 consists of 20 residues. CDR3 sequence reads: CASSLERGGLGVWGTDTQYF. The CDR3, as DNA: TGTGCCAGCAGCTTAGAGAGGGGAGGCTTGGGGGTTTGGGGCACAGATACGCAGTATTTT. The full variable domain, with the rest looked up from reference TRBV7-8 and TRBJ2-3, is GAGVSQSPRYKVAKRGQDVALRCDPISGHVSLFWYQQALGQGPEFLTYFQNEAQLDKSGLPSDRFFAERPEGSVSTLKIQRTQQEDSAVYLCASSLERGGLGVWGTDTQYFGPGTRLTVL.

A few counts support this clonotype. The chain couples TRBV20-1 to TRBJ2-1; TRBD2 matches 12 bases. J was trimmed by 9 bases and V by 3 bases; bases with no gene match: 12. The CDR3 has 16 amino acids. CDR1 is DFQATT, CDR2 SNEGSKA, per germline (reference sequence). The CDR3 sequence: CSARLAPTSGGSEQFF. CDR3 in DNA: TGCAGTGCTAGGCTTGCCCCAACTAGCGGGGGGAGTGAGCAGTTCTTC.